This record looks at one T cell receptor beta chain sequence and its context. Antigen: not known. This entry comes from a study of cytomegalovirus exposure and HLA in healthy donors. Whole-study findings and limits: The study recorded more than 150 TCR beta chains that were cytomegalovirus-associated. In vitro confirmation showed a few CMV-associated chains to be CMV antigen specific.

The table came from immunoSEQ multiplex PCR; TCRdb's copy has only in-frame clones and leaves some out. The sample shows tens of thousands of clones, 85% of them seen only once. This TCR came from a man aged 25 to 40 in good health and CMV-seronegative. The sample was PBMCs.

CDR3 in DNA: TGTGCCAGCAGCTCCAGACTAGCGGATAGCACAGATACGCAGTATTTT. Residues: CASSSRLADSTDTQYF. The chain couples TRBV7-3 to TRBJ2-3; 9 bases agree with TRBD2. The CDR3 loop spans 16 amino acids. Germline values: CDR1 SGHTA, CDR2 FQGTGA. With V trimmed by 4 bases and J by 0 bases, 5 bases remained unmatched.